This TCR beta chain comes out of a study of identical twins. Study-wide findings and caveats: Among monozygotic twins, out-of-frame TCR alpha sharing exceeded what models predicted. For cord blood, abundant beta clonotypes had fewer insertions, unlike memory repertoires, which showed none. Twin-shared out-of-frame alpha sequences showed excess low generation probability. Invariant MAIT and iNKT cells could partly confound zero-insertion analyses.

There are many counts of this clonotype. Its antigen is not known. Each CDR3 protein gets one entry after TCRdb re-called the 5' RACE reads with MiXCR. The data show about 690,000 distinct CDR3 sequences, 5.5% to 7.5% seen once. The CDR3 is made up of 14 amino acids. Germline trimming cut 6 bases from V and 3 bases from J; bases unmatched to any gene: 5. The sequence came from a man younger than 35 in good health. Sequenced sample: naive T cells sorted from blood. This chain uses TRBV12-3 or TRBV12-4 with TRBJ2-7, with TRBD2 identical over 10 bases. CDR3 sequence reads: CASSQGLASYEQYF. As DNA, the CDR3 is TGTGCCAGCAGCCAGGGACTAGCGAGCTACGAGCAGTACTTC.